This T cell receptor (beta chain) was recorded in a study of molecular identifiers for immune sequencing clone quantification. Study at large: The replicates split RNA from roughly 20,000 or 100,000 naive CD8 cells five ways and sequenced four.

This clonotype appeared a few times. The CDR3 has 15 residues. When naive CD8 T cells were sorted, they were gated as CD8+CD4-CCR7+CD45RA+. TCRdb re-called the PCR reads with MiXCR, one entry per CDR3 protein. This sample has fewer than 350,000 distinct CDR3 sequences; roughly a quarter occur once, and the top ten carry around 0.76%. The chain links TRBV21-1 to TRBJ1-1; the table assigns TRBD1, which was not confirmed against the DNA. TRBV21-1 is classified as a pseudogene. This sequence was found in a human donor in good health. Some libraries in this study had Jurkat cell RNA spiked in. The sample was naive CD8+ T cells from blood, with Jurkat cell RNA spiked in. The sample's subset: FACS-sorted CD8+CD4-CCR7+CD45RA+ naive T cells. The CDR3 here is CASSSSTGPGTEAFF. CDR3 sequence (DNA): TGTGCCAGCAGCTCCTCGACAGGGCCGGGGACTGAAGCTTTCTTT.